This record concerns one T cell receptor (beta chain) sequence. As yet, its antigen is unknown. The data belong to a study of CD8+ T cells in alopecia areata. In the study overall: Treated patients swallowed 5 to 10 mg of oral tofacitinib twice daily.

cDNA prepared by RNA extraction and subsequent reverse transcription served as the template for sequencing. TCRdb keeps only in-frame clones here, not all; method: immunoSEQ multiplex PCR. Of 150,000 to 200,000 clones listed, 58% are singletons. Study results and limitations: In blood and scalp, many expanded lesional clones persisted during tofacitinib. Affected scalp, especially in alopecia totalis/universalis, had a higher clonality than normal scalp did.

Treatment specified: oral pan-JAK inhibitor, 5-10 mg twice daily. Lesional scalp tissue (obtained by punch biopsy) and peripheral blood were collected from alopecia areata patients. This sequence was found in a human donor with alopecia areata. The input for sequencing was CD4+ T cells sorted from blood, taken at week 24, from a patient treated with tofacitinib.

CDR3 sequence: CASSSLDRSETQYF. CDR3 in DNA: TGTGCCAGCAGCTCGCTCGACAGGTCGGAGACCCAGTACTTC. J is TRBJ2-5 and V is TRBV7-2; D perhaps matches TRBD1 (6 bases). V lost 4 bases, J lost 5 bases, and 14 bases lay in between. CDR1 SGHTA and CDR2 FQGNSA come from the germline V gene. The CDR3 runs 14 residues.